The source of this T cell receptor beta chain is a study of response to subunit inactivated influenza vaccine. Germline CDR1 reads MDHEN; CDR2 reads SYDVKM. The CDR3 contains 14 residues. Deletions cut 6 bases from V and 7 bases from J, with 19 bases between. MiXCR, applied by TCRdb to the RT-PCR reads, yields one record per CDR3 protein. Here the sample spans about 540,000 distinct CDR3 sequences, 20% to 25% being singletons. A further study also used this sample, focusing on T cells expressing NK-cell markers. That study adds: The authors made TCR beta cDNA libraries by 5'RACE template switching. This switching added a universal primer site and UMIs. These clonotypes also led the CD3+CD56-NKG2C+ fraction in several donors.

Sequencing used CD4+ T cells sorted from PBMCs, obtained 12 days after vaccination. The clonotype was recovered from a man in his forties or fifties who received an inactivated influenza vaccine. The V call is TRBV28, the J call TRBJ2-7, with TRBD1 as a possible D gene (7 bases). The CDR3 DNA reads TGTGCCAGCAGGGCGCCCGACAGGGCGGGGGAGCAGTACTTC. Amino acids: CASRAPDRAGEQYF.